Listed here are 7 T cell receptor beta chains from one sample, sequenced in a study of blood T cells in healthy people across ages. The use of a sample-barcoded 5' primer and a J-beta primer mix characterized a second PCR of 7 to 11 cycles. From the 5' RACE reads, TCRdb called clonotypes with MiXCR, one entry per CDR3 protein. The data show hundreds of thousands of distinct CDR3 sequences, approximately 48% seen once. The sequenced sample consisted of blood. Receptors originate from a man aged 55 to 70 in good health.

V and J are TRBV2 and TRBJ2-7; no definite D call. Trimming cost V 7 bases and J 0 bases, with 13 bases left between them. This CDR3 is built from 14 residues. Germline CDR1 reads SNHLY; CDR2 reads FYNNEI. The DNA of the CDR3 is TGTGCCAGCAATCAACGCGTAGTCTCCTACGAGCAGTACTTC. It encodes CASNQRVVSYEQYF.

This clonotype was detected a few times. The chain links TRBV6-5 to TRBJ1-6; 7 bases line up with TRBD1. Trimming cost V 5 bases and J 10 bases; bases outside gene matches: 5. The CDR3 loop spans 13 amino acids. Germline assignment: CDR1 MNHEY and CDR2 SVGAGI. This chain's CDR3 is CASSPTGPSPLHF. The DNA for the CDR3 is TGTGCCAGCAGTCCGACAGGGCCCTCACCCCTCCACTTT.

The chain joins TRBV18 to TRBJ2-3; no clear D. The CDR3 has 16 residues. Germline V gene sequence: CDR1 KGHSH, CDR2 LQKENI. Trimming removed 1 base from V and 4 bases from J, with 15 bases in between. The CDR3 nucleotides read TGTGCCAGCTCACCACTGATTTTAAGGGCGGCAGATACGCAGTATTTT. It codes for CASSPLILRAADTQYF.

This clonotype was seen only a few times. The genes are TRBV5-1 and TRBJ2-5, with TRBD1 matching 9 bases. The CDR3 length is 15 residues. Germline CDR1 and CDR2: SGHRS and YFSETQ. V gave up 2 bases and J gave up 6 bases; unmatched junction bases: 8. This CDR3 reads CASSFDRGNLQTQYF. The CDR3 coding sequence is TGCGCCAGCAGCTTCGACAGGGGGAATCTGCAGACCCAGTACTTC.

On this clonotype: A much larger clone lies one base from this, so it may be a read error. The V gene is TRBV12-3 or TRBV12-4, the J gene TRBJ1-2; TRBD1 agrees at 8 bases. V was clipped by 5 bases and J by 7 bases; unmatched bases: 3. This CDR3 comprises 12 residues. CDR3 bases: TGTGCCAGCAGTGAAACAGGGGGTGGCTACACCTTC. Its translation: CASSETGGGYTF.

The chain recombines TRBV28 with TRBJ2-5; no definite D call. V was shortened by 4 bases and J by 4 bases, with 22 bases between the two germline ends. This CDR3 spans 17 amino acids. CDR1 is MDHEN and CDR2 is SYDVKM in the germline V gene. CDR3 sequence (DNA): TGTGCCAGCAGTTCGGGCCGACTGGCAGTCTCACCAGAGACCCAGTACTTC. As protein: CASSSGRLAVSPETQYF.

This chain connects TRBV5-6 to TRBJ2-1, with 8 nucleotides matching TRBD1. The CDR3 is made up of 15 amino acids. The germline V gene encodes CDR1 SGHDT and CDR2 YYEEEE. The J segment lost 6 bases and the V segment lost 2 bases, leaving 7 bases of the junction unmatched. CDR3 residues: CASSLQTGAINEQFF. The CDR3 coding sequence is TGTGCCAGCAGCTTACAGACAGGGGCCATCAATGAGCAGTTCTTC.